The present T cell receptor (beta chain) was sequenced within a study of OX40 agonist ivuxolimab in advanced cancers. The wider study: One hepatocellular carcinoma and a couple of cutaneous melanoma patients partially responded. Notes on the study in general: What antigens the expanded peripheral T cells recognized was never established.

Method: immunoSEQ multiplex PCR; TCRdb's copy keeps in-frame clones and lacks some. The sample consists of approximately 120,000 clones, around 93% of them appearing once. The CDR3 is made up of 11 amino acids. Germline V gene sequence: CDR1 SGHRS, CDR2 YFSETQ. V was shortened by 0 bases and J by 2 bases, with 0 bases between the two germline ends. Remarks on this clone: Its antigen is undetermined.

The rearrangement joins TRBV5-1 to TRBJ2-7; no definite D call. This clonotype was sampled from an adult with an advanced solid tumor such as melanoma, head and neck, liver or kidney cancer. The sample here was CD4+ or CD8+ T cells sorted from blood, taken in a trial of the OX40 agonist ivuxolimab. The CDR3 bases are TGCGCCAGCAGCTTGGCCTACGAGCAGTACTTC. Translated: CASSLAYEQYF.